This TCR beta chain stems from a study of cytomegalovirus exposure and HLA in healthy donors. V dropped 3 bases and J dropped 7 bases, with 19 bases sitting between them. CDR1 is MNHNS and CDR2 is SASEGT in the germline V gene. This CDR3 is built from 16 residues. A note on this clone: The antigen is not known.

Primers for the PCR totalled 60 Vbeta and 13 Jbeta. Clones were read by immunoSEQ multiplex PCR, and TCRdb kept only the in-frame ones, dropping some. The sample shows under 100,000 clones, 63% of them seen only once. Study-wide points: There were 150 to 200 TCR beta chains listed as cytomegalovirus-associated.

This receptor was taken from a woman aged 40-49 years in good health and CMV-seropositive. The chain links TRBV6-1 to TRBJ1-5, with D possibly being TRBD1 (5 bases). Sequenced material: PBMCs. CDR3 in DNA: TGTGCCAGCAGTGAGTTAGCCAGGGCTGTCATACAGCCCCAGCATTTT. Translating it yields CASSELARAVIQPQHF.